These 22 T cell receptor beta chains were all obtained from the same sample, sequenced in a study of CD8+ T cells in alopecia areata. Investigators isolated RNA and reverse transcribed it into cDNA to act as the sequencing template. Repertoires were generated with immunoSEQ multiplex PCR, while TCRdb's copy carries only in-frame clones and drops some. The sample has approximately 200,000 clones, approximately 40% seen once. As for treatment: oral pan-JAK inhibitor, 5-10 mg twice daily. The sequencing here drew on CD4+ T cells sorted from blood, taken around week 37, from a patient treated with tofacitinib. These receptors all come from a human donor with alopecia areata.

This chain uses TRBV11-2 with TRBJ2-1, with D possibly being TRBD2 (5 bases). The V gene lost 6 bases and the J gene lost 0 bases, with 15 bases spanning the gap. Germline V gene lookup returns CDR1 SGHAT and CDR2 FQNNGV. This CDR3 contains 16 residues. CDR3: CASSERVRSSYNEQFF. In DNA form, the CDR3 reads TGTGCCAGCAGTGAGAGGGTAAGGAGCTCCTACAATGAGCAGTTCTTC.

This clone has only a few counts. The V call is TRBV10-3, the J call TRBJ2-1; 10 nucleotides agree with TRBD2. This CDR3 has 17 residues. V shed 7 bases and J 0 bases; nucleotides not matched to a gene: 9. The V gene's germline CDR1 is ENHRY and CDR2 SYGVKD. This CDR3 is CAIIGLAGVSSYNEQFF. Written as DNA, the CDR3 is TGTGCCATCATAGGGCTAGCGGGAGTTAGCTCCTACAATGAGCAGTTCTTC.

The chain recombines TRBV28 with TRBJ1-2; D gene unclear. Germline V gives CDR1 MDHEN, CDR2 SYDVKM. CDR3 length equals 12 residues. Trimming took 3 bases from V and 8 from J, leaving 10 bases between them. The CDR3 nucleotides are TGTGCCAGCAGTTTCGAGTACTCCGGCTACACCTTC. Protein product: CASSFEYSGYTF.

The rearrangement uses TRBV29-1 and TRBJ2-3; TRBD2 aligns across 9 bases. The CDR3 runs to 15 residues. The germline V gene has CDR1 SQVTM and CDR2 ANQGSEA. V was pared by 1 base and J by 4 bases, with 6 bases of the junction left unmatched. DNA for the CDR3: TGCAGCGTTGAAGGGGAAGCGGGAGGCGCAGATACGCAGTATTTT. It translates to CSVEGEAGGADTQYF.

This chain connects TRBV6-4 to TRBJ2-7; 7 positions match TRBD1. Germline lookup yields CDR1 MRHNA and CDR2 SNTAGT. J lost 3 bases, V lost 1 base, and 9 bases had no gene match. CDR3 size: 16 residues. The CDR3 sequence: CASSDLRRDSSYEQYF. As DNA, the CDR3 is TGTGCCAGCAGTGACTTACGCCGGGACAGCAGCTACGAGCAGTACTTC.

The chain carries TRBV15 and TRBJ2-7, with D uncertain. The CDR3 loop spans 12 amino acids. The germline V gene encodes CDR1 LNHNV and CDR2 YYDKDF (reference sequence). Trimming removed 5 bases at V and 7 bases at J, with 12 bases between. The CDR3 DNA reads as TGTGCCACCAGCCCTGGAAGCCGTGAGCAGTACTTC. Translating it yields CATSPGSREQYF. Full variable domain (remainder filled in from reference TRBV15 and TRBJ2-7): DAMVIQNPRYQVTQFGKPVTLSCSQTLNHNVMYWYQQKSSQAPKLLFHYYDKDFNNEADTPDNFQSRRPNTSFCFLDIRSPGLGDTAMYLCATSPGSREQYFGPGTRLTVT.

This clone occurred a few times. The rearrangement links TRBV5-1 to TRBJ2-5, with D perhaps given as TRBD1 or TRBD2 (6 bases each). CDR1 and CDR2 from the germline V gene are SGHRS and YFSETQ. Trimming took 3 bases from V and 5 from J, leaving 14 bases between them. The CDR3 loop spans 14 amino acids. CDR3 sequence (DNA): TGCGCCAGCAGCTACAACGGGGGCGGTGAGACCCAGTACTTC. Protein: CASSYNGGGETQYF.

This clone was seen a handful of times. The chain joins TRBV4-2 to TRBJ2-5, with 11 positions matching TRBD2. Germline CDR1 LGHNA, CDR2 YNFKEQ. Unmatched junction bases numbered 2, after V lost 4 bases and J lost 1 base. The CDR3 contains 15 residues. The CDR3 sequence: CASSRTSGSQETQYF. The CDR3 bases are TGTGCCAGCAGCCGAACTAGCGGGAGCCAAGAGACCCAGTACTTC.

This rearrangement joins TRBV4-3 to TRBJ2-5, with D perhaps assigned TRBD1 or TRBD2 (6 bases each). Germline V CDR1 and CDR2: LGHNA, YSLEER. The CDR3 has 15 amino acids. The V end lost 2 bases, the J end lost 5 bases, and 15 bases lay between the germline ends. CDR3 in amino acids: CASSQLGRGQETQYF. Written as DNA, the CDR3 is TGCGCCAGCAGCCAACTCGGTCGGGGGCAGGAGACCCAGTACTTC.

This chain uses TRBV5-1 with TRBJ1-1; D remains ambiguous. Germline-derived CDR1 and CDR2 are SGHRS and YFSETQ. CDR3 size: 13 residues. V lost 0 bases and J lost 3, with 6 bases in between. CDR3 DNA sequence: TGCGCCAGCAGCTTGGTGGTAGACACTGAAGCTTTCTTT. As protein: CASSLVVDTEAFF.

This clone was seen only a few times. This sample includes further DNA sequences coding for the same CDR3. This sequence joins TRBV4-2 and TRBJ2-1, with 10 bases aligning to TRBD2. With V trimmed by 1 base and J by 7 bases, 4 bases remained unmatched. Looked up from germline, CDR1 is LGHNA and CDR2 is YNFKEQ. The CDR3 covers 15 residues. CDR3 loop: CASSQATSGYNEQFF. CDR3 coding DNA: TGTGCCAGCAGCCAAGCGACTAGCGGGTATAATGAGCAGTTCTTC.

The rearrangement uses TRBV28 and TRBJ1-5; no clear D gene. V lost 4 bases and J 7 bases, leaving 8 bases between the germline ends. The CDR3 is 12 residues long. Germline CDR1 reads MDHEN; CDR2 reads SYDVKM. CDR3: CASSYRWQPQHF. CDR3 nucleotides: TGTGCCAGCAGTTACCGGTGGCAGCCCCAGCATTTT.

The sample holds a few counts of this clone. The chain has TRBV27 and TRBJ1-3, with D uncertain. The CDR3 is 14 amino acids. Per the germline V gene, CDR1 is MNHEY and CDR2 is SMNVEV (reference sequence). The V and J ends lost 8 bases and 0 bases respectively, with 11 bases between them. The chain's CDR3 is CASANGLSGNTIYF. The CDR3 DNA follows: TGTGCCAGCGCTAACGGGCTCTCTGGAAACACCATATATTTT.

On this clone: The sample contains more than one DNA sequence encoding this CDR3. The chain carries TRBV5-1 and TRBJ2-3, with D possibly being TRBD2 (5 bases). Deletions cut 1 base from V and 0 bases from J, with 12 bases between. This CDR3 spans 16 amino acids. Germline CDR1 reads SGHRS; CDR2 reads YFSETQ. The CDR3 DNA reads as TGCGCCAGCAGCTTGTCTCGGGCGGGTAGCACAGATACGCAGTATTTT. Translating gives CASSLSRAGSTDTQYF.

The sample holds a few counts of this clone. The V call is TRBV29-1, the J call TRBJ1-4; D is possibly TRBD1 (5 bases). The germline CDR1 and CDR2 sequences are SQVTM and ANQGSEA. Trimming removed 3 bases from V and 3 bases from J, with 8 bases in between. The CDR3 consists of 13 residues. CDR3 residues: CSVDAGANEKLFF. CDR3 coding DNA: TGCAGCGTTGATGCGGGGGCTAATGAAAAACTGTTTTTT.

This rearrangement joins TRBV6-1 to TRBJ2-1; D is unclear. This CDR3 has 13 amino acids. The V gene's germline CDR1 is MNHNS and CDR2 SASEGT. Trimming removed 3 bases at V and 3 bases at J, with 6 bases between. This CDR3 is CASSEQFYNEQFF. Here the CDR3 DNA reads TGTGCCAGCAGTGAGCAATTCTACAATGAGCAGTTCTTC.

This clone was observed a few times. The chain joins TRBV7-9 to TRBJ2-5; D remains ambiguous. V lost 5 bases to trimming and J lost 0 bases, with 10 bases between them. CDR1 and CDR2 (germline): SEHNR, FQNEAQ (reference sequence). The CDR3 extends over 14 amino acids. CDR3 sequence: CASSTDLYQETQYF. In DNA, the CDR3 is TGTGCCAGCAGCACCGACCTGTACCAAGAGACCCAGTACTTC.

This clone was seen more than once but under ten times. The rearrangement links TRBV5-1 to TRBJ2-1, with 7 bases identical to TRBD2. Germline CDR1 SGHRS, CDR2 YFSETQ. The CDR3 extends over 15 amino acids. The V segment lost 4 bases and the J segment 3 bases; nucleotides outside the gene matches: 7. CDR3 region: CASSASGMVYNEQFF. DNA of the CDR3: TGCGCCAGCAGCGCCAGCGGGATGGTCTACAATGAGCAGTTCTTC.

About this clone itself: At one end, the junction sequence differs from germline, possibly due to a read error. The chain combines TRBV7-2 with TRBJ1-2, with D unclear. This CDR3 region has 15 residues. Germline values: CDR1 SGHTA, CDR2 FQGNSA. The CDR3 spells CASSTRSGAHYGYTF. In DNA, the CDR3 is TGTGCCAGCAGTACCCGGTCAGGCGCACACTATGGCTATACCTTC.

The V and J genes are TRBV6-5 and TRBJ2-7; D is unclear. CDR1 is MNHEY and CDR2 is SVGAGI in the germline V gene. Trimming left V 4 bases short and J 7 bases short, with 17 bases between. The CDR3 is made up of 14 amino acids. The CDR3 sequence is CASSSLTTLWEQYF. The CDR3 nucleotides read TGTGCCAGCAGTTCCTTGACGACCCTTTGGGAGCAGTACTTC.

The sample holds one count of this clone. This chain links TRBV7-3 with TRBJ2-1; D not resolved. The CDR3 sequence is 14 residues long. Germline-derived CDR1 and CDR2 are SGHTA and FQGTGA. Trimming left V 8 bases short and J 6 bases short, with 17 bases between. The CDR3 reads CASARNLVVNEQFF. The CDR3 DNA reads as TGTGCCAGCGCCCGAAACCTAGTGGTCAATGAGCAGTTCTTC.

This sequence joins TRBV27 and TRBJ2-7; TRBD2 matches at 8 bases. Germline-derived CDR1 and CDR2 are MNHEY and SMNVEV (reference sequence). V trimming: 4 bases; J trimming: 4 bases; junction bases outside the gene matches: 6. The CDR3 spans 14 residues. CDR3 DNA: TGTGCCAGCAGTTCCGGGACTAGGCTTTACGAGCAGTACTTC. It is translated as CASSSGTRLYEQYF.